This TCR beta chain was retrieved from a study of cytomegalovirus exposure and HLA in healthy donors. Study findings and constraints: Links to common viral pathogens appeared, in a later analysis, for several of the most significant clusters.

This CDR3 is 18 amino acids long. V dropped 10 bases and J dropped 0; count of bases not matched to a gene: 14. Germline V CDR1 and CDR2: LNHDA, SQIVND (reference sequence). The PCR was carried out with 60 Vbeta primers and 13 Jbeta primers. The data were produced by immunoSEQ multiplex PCR, yet TCRdb's version contains in-frame clones alone and is incomplete. The sample has under 250,000 clones; over 65% are singletons. In its sample, this clone was seen a few times. What it recognizes is unknown. This clonotype was sampled from a man between 18 and 29 years old in good health and CMV-seronegative. Sequenced: PBMCs. The rearrangement uses TRBV19 and TRBJ2-3, with 12 positions matching TRBD2. This CDR3 reads CATKRLAGESSSTDTQYF. Written as DNA, the CDR3 is TGTGCCACAAAGCGACTAGCGGGAGAGTCATCTAGCACAGATACGCAGTATTTT.